The subject of this entry is one T cell receptor (beta chain). Its antigen is undetermined. CDR1 is LGHNA, CDR2 YSLEER, per germline. This CDR3 comprises 14 residues. Trimming removed 0 bases from V and 6 bases from J, with 12 bases in between. Original processing notes: Filtering differed because ImmunoSEQ produced junction-only sequences that carried no quality scores. TCRdb's copy holds only in-frame clones and misses some; the assay was immunoSEQ multiplex PCR. From that table come the V and J calls and clone size; the DNA was used to work out D and trimming. The sample lists approximately 1.4 million clones, about 98% occurring once. The record originates from a study of shared clonotypes between healthy human individuals. Study-level points and caveats: Estimated clonotype richness was generally higher in naive than memory subsets.

This clonotype was obtained from a man aged 25 to 40 in good health. The rearrangement joins TRBV4-3 to TRBJ2-7; D unresolved. The sequencing sample was made of naive CD4+ T cells sorted from blood. Subset indicated: CD45RA+ positively selected. The DNA for the CDR3 is TGCGCCAGCAGCCAAGATACCGAGCTCCGCGAGCAGTACTTC. Translated: CASSQDTELREQYF.